What follows are 26 T cell receptor beta chains derived from one specimen sequenced in a study of cytomegalovirus exposure and HLA in healthy donors. Profiling relied on immunoSEQ multiplex PCR, and the TCRdb table lists in-frame clones only, not all of them. The sample holds roughly 150,000 clones, about 96% seen once. Material for sequencing was PBMCs. Receptors originate from a woman younger than 35 in good health and CMV-seronegative.

This chain links TRBV7-9 with TRBJ2-5, with 8 bases matching TRBD2. With V trimmed by 4 bases and J by 1 base, 8 bases remained unmatched. The CDR3 length is 16 residues. Germline V gives CDR1 SEHNR, CDR2 FQNEAQ (reference sequence). CDR3 protein: CASSSGLATIQETQYF. Written as DNA, the CDR3 is TGTGCCAGCAGCTCCGGACTAGCTACGATCCAAGAGACCCAGTACTTC.

This clone appeared once. A junction end diverges from the germline sequence, so it may reflect a read error. The rearrangement links TRBV7-2 to TRBJ1-1; TRBD1 agrees at 9 bases. The CDR3 consists of 15 residues. Per the germline V gene, CDR1 is SGHTA and CDR2 is FQGNSA. CDR3 nucleotides: TGTGCCAGCACCTTACAGGGGGCGGCAAACACTGAAGCTTTCTTT. Translated: CASTLQGAANTEAFF.

CDR3 loop: CASSFGQNTEAFF. The CDR3 nucleotides read TGTGCCAGCAGCTTCGGACAGAACACTGAAGCTTTCTTT. This sequence joins TRBV5-6 and TRBJ1-1, with a possible D match to TRBD1 (5 bases). The CDR3 contains 13 residues. Looked up from germline, CDR1 is SGHDT and CDR2 is YYEEEE. V gave up 2 bases and J gave up 1 base, with 6 bases separating them.

The genes are TRBV30 and TRBJ2-3, with 9 bases aligning to TRBD1. V gave up 2 bases and J gave up 6 bases; unmatched junction bases: 12. CDR1 is GTSNPN, CDR2 SVGIG, per germline (reference sequence). The CDR3 is made up of 16 amino acids. The CDR3 nucleotides are TGTGCCTGGAGTTCCGGGACAGGGACCTACTGGGATACGCAGTATTTT. Translation gives CAWSSGTGTYWDTQYF.

This chain links TRBV30 with TRBJ2-1; D gene ambiguous. Trimming removed 0 bases at V and 6 bases at J, with 6 bases between. Per the germline V gene, CDR1 is GTSNPN and CDR2 is SVGIG (reference sequence). The CDR3 has 12 residues. The CDR3 coding sequence is TGTGCCTGGAGTGTACGAGGCAATGAGCAGTTCTTC. Its protein is CAWSVRGNEQFF. Full variable domain (outside the CDR3, taken from reference TRBV30 and TRBJ2-1): SQTIHQWPATLVQPVGSPLSLECTVEGTSNPNLYWYRQAAGRGLQLLFYSVGIGQISSEVPQNLSASRPQDRQFILSSKKLLLSDSGFYLCAWSVRGNEQFFGPGTRLTVL.

The table lists this clone with a count of one. The CDR3 bases are TGTGCCAGCTCGGCAGGGGGGGATACGCAGTATTTT. It specifies CASSAGGDTQYF. V gene TRBV6-5 combines with J gene TRBJ2-3; a weak D match, TRBD1 (7 bases). The V gene lost 8 bases and the J gene lost 6 bases, with 12 bases spanning the gap. Germline CDR1 is MNHEY and CDR2 is SVGAGI. The CDR3 is made up of 12 amino acids.

The chain uses TRBV4-2 and TRBJ2-3, with 10 bases fitting TRBD2. The germline gives CDR1 LGHNA, CDR2 YNFKEQ. The CDR3 loop spans 16 amino acids. V dropped 3 bases and J dropped 7; count of bases not matched to a gene: 10. CDR3 sequence reads: CASSQLAGGPPNTQYF. CDR3 nucleotide sequence: TGTGCCAGCAGCCAGTTAGCGGGGGGACCCCCAAATACGCAGTATTTT.

The CDR3 DNA follows: TGTGCCAGTAGTACGGGGAACACGGGCGAGACCCAGTACTTC. This gives the protein CASSTGNTGETQYF. The chain carries TRBV19 and TRBJ2-5, with a weak D call TRBD2 (5 bases). Germline assignment: CDR1 LNHDA and CDR2 SQIVND (reference sequence). CDR3 length: 14 residues. V lost 4 bases and J lost 5, with 14 bases in between.

The V call is TRBV2, the J call TRBJ2-5; a possible D gene is TRBD2 (5 bases). V was pared by 7 bases and J by 0 bases, with 21 bases between. Germline loops: CDR1 SNHLY, CDR2 FYNNEI. CDR3 size: 17 residues. The CDR3 nucleotides read TGTGCCAGCACCATGGCCCCCGGACTGGGGTACCAAGAGACCCAGTACTTC. Translating gives CASTMAPGLGYQETQYF.

The genes are TRBV5-8 and TRBJ2-7; 10 bases are a match to TRBD1. Per germline, CDR1 SGHTS and CDR2 YDEGEE. This CDR3 region has 14 residues. V dropped 2 bases and J dropped 2; count of bases not matched to a gene: 1. The CDR3 sequence: CASSFGTGAYEQYF. As DNA, the CDR3 is TGTGCCAGCAGCTTTGGGACAGGGGCCTACGAGCAGTACTTC. The entire variable domain, with the rest obtained from reference TRBV5-8 and TRBJ2-7, is as follows: EAGVTQSPTHLIKTRGQQATLRCSPISGHTSVYWYQQALGLGLQFLLWYDEGEERNRGNFPPRFSGRQFPNYSSELNVNALELEDSALYLCASSFGTGAYEQYFGPGTRLTVT.

The chain combines TRBV7-9 with TRBJ2-7; possibly TRBD1 for D (6 bases). Germline-derived CDR1 and CDR2 are SEHNR and FQNEAQ (reference sequence). The ends were cut back, 5 bases at V and 2 bases at J, with 16 bases in the middle. The CDR3 runs to 15 residues. This CDR3 reads CASSPDRTGAYEQYF. The CDR3 region has the DNA TGTGCCAGCAGCCCCGACAGGACGGGCGCCTACGAGCAGTACTTC.

This sequence joins TRBV4-2 and TRBJ2-7; D ambiguous. The CDR3 has 14 amino acids. Trimming took 0 bases from V and 3 from J, leaving 9 bases between them. Germline V gene lookup returns CDR1 LGHNA and CDR2 YNFKEQ. The CDR3, as DNA: TGTGCCAGCAGCCAAGATTTACAGCTCTACGAGCAGTACTTC. Its protein product is CASSQDLQLYEQYF.

The chain carries TRBV7-2 and TRBJ1-2; the D is unclear. The CDR3 covers 14 residues. V dropped 6 bases and J dropped 3 bases, with 14 bases sitting between them. CDR1 and CDR2 from the germline V gene are SGHTA and FQGNSA. The CDR3 is CASRGLEGYYGYTF. CDR3 DNA sequence: TGTGCCAGCAGGGGCCTGGAGGGCTACTATGGCTACACCTTC.

The gene calls are TRBV30 and TRBJ2-3; 7 positions match TRBD1. Looked up from germline, CDR1 is GTSNPN and CDR2 is SVGIG (reference sequence). CDR3 length: 16 residues. V gave up 2 bases and J gave up 2 bases; unmatched junction bases: 10. This CDR3 is CAWSPHRGMATDTQYF. The CDR3 nucleotides read TGTGCCTGGAGTCCTCACAGGGGAATGGCCACAGATACGCAGTATTTT.

This clone appeared many times. V is TRBV4-3 and J is TRBJ2-2; 8 bases match TRBD1. The V segment lost 5 bases and the J segment 1 base; nucleotides outside the gene matches: 3. Germline CDR1 LGHNA, CDR2 YSLEER. This CDR3 is built from 15 residues. The DNA for the CDR3 is TGCGCCAGCAGCGACAGGGGCCTGAACACCGGGGAGCTGTTTTTT. This translates into CASSDRGLNTGELFF.

This chain uses TRBV7-2 with TRBJ1-1, with D maybe TRBD1 (6 bases). The CDR3 extends over 12 amino acids. V lost 11 bases, J lost 11 bases, and 21 bases lay in between. Germline V gene data show CDR1 as SGHTA and CDR2 as FQGNSA. In DNA form, the CDR3 reads TGTGCCGGGGCGGGGGCCTCCCCTGGGGCTTTCTTT. It is translated as CAGAGASPGAFF.

The chain couples TRBV18 to TRBJ1-1; 10 nucleotides agree with TRBD1. The V segment lost 1 base and the J segment 4 bases; nucleotides outside the gene matches: 6. Germline CDR1 KGHSH, CDR2 LQKENI. The CDR3 sequence is 16 residues long. The CDR3, as DNA: TGTGCCAGCTCACCACAGACAGGGGGCGCGTTCACTGAAGCTTTCTTT. This codes for CASSPQTGGAFTEAFF.

The chain is built from TRBV4-1 and TRBJ1-6; no reliable D call. The CDR3 has 13 residues. Trimming left V 1 base short and J 10 bases short, with 8 bases between. Germline V gives CDR1 MGHRA, CDR2 YSYEKL. CDR3 bases: TGCGCCAGCAGCCAAGTGAGCGCATCACCCCTCCACTTT. It codes for CASSQVSASPLHF.

CDR3 sequence: CASSSPGLAGGEYF. In DNA, the CDR3 is TGTGCCAGCAGTTCCCCGGGACTAGCGGGGGGAGAGTACTTC. The genes are TRBV6-5 and TRBJ2-7; TRBD2 aligns across 15 bases. The length of the CDR3 is 14 residues. Germline V gives CDR1 MNHEY, CDR2 SVGAGI. V trimming: 4 bases; J trimming: 11 bases; junction bases outside the gene matches: 6.

This rearrangement joins TRBV7-9 to TRBJ2-3; 12 positions match TRBD2. Germline trimming cut 5 bases from V and 2 bases from J; bases unmatched to any gene: 5. Germline V gene sequence: CDR1 SEHNR, CDR2 FQNEAQ (reference sequence). The CDR3 runs to 16 residues. The CDR3 is CASSLGLAGLTDTQYF. DNA for the CDR3: TGTGCCAGCAGCCTCGGACTAGCGGGGCTCACAGATACGCAGTATTTT.

This chain connects TRBV19 to TRBJ2-1, with TRBD1 matching 8 bases. Germline V gene lookup returns CDR1 LNHDA and CDR2 SQIVND (reference sequence). This CDR3 spans 15 amino acids. V lost 6 bases to trimming and J lost 3 bases; unmatched junction nucleotides: 7. CDR3 protein: CASRASGTGYNEQFF. The CDR3 region has the DNA TGTGCCAGTAGAGCCTCCGGGACAGGCTACAATGAGCAGTTCTTC. The full variable domain, completed using reference TRBV19 and TRBJ2-1, is DGGITQSPKYLFRKEGQNVTLSCEQNLNHDAMYWYRQDPGQGLRLIYYSQIVNDFQKGDIAEGYSVSREKKESFPLTVTSAQKNPTAFYLCASRASGTGYNEQFFGPGTRLTVL.

The chain has TRBV19 and TRBJ2-5; 8 bases are a match to TRBD2. V shed 1 base and J 2 bases; nucleotides not matched to a gene: 3. Germline loops: CDR1 LNHDA, CDR2 SQIVND (reference sequence). The CDR3 runs 15 residues. DNA of the CDR3: TGTGCCAGTAGTATAGGCGGGGGGCCTCAAGAGACCCAGTACTTC. Translating gives CASSIGGGPQETQYF.

The DNA for the CDR3 is TGCGCCAGCAGCTTGACAGGGGGGCCATCTAATGAAAAACTGTTTTTT. Its protein product is CASSLTGGPSNEKLFF. The V gene is TRBV5-1, the J gene TRBJ1-4, with 8 bases aligning to TRBD1. Trimming removed 1 base from V and 3 bases from J; junction bases left unmatched: 5. CDR1 SGHRS and CDR2 YFSETQ come from the germline V gene. This CDR3 region has 16 residues.

The rearrangement links TRBV11-2 to TRBJ1-3; unclear D gene. V was shortened by 9 bases and J by 0 bases, with 9 bases between the two germline ends. This CDR3 comprises 13 residues. Germline V lookup: CDR1 SGHAT, CDR2 FQNNGV. The DNA of the CDR3 is TGTGCCAGTCGACATAGCTCTGGAAACACCATATATTTT. Residues: CASRHSSGNTIYF.

The chain recombines TRBV11-2 with TRBJ2-1, with 12 bases aligning to TRBD2. This CDR3 contains 16 residues. V shed 4 bases and J 5 bases; nucleotides not matched to a gene: 6. The V gene's germline CDR1 is SGHAT and CDR2 FQNNGV. As DNA, the CDR3 is TGTGCCAGCAGCTCAACAGGACTAGCGGGGAACAATGAGCAGTTCTTC. Residues: CASSSTGLAGNNEQFF.

The gene calls are TRBV7-2 and TRBJ1-2; no reliable D call. In germline, CDR1 is SGHTA, CDR2 FQGNSA. The V and J ends lost 2 bases and 0 bases respectively, with 7 bases between them. The CDR3 covers 14 residues. The CDR3 region is CASSLREANYGYTF. The CDR3 DNA sequence: TGTGCCAGCAGCTTAAGGGAGGCTAACTATGGCTACACCTTC.